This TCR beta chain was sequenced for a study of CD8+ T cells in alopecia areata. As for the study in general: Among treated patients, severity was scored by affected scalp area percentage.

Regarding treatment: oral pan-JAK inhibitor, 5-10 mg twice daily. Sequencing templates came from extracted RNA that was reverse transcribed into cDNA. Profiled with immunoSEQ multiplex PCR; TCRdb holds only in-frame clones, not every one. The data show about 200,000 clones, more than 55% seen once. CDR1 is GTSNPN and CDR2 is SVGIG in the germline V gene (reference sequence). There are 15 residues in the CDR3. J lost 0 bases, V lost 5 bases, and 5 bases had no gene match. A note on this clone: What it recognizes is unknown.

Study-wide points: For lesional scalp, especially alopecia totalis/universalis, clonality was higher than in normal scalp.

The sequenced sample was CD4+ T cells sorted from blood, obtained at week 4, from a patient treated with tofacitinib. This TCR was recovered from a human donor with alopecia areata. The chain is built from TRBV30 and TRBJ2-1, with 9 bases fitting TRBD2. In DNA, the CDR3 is TGTGCCTGGGTTAGCGGGGGTAGCTCCTACAATGAGCAGTTCTTC. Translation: CAWVSGGSSYNEQFF. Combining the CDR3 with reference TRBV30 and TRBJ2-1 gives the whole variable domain SQTIHQWPATLVQPVGSPLSLECTVEGTSNPNLYWYRQAAGRGLQLLFYSVGIGQISSEVPQNLSASRPQDRQFILSSKKLLLSDSGFYLCAWVSGGSSYNEQFFGPGTRLTVL.